These 27 T cell receptor beta chains were all obtained from the same sample, sequenced in a study of blood T cells in healthy people across ages. The use of a sample-barcoded 5' primer and a J-beta primer mix characterized a second PCR of roughly 6 to 11 cycles. One entry per CDR3 protein results from TCRdb running MiXCR on the 5' RACE reads. The sample lists under 1,000,000 distinct CDR3 sequences, 35% to 40% occurring once. The sample consisted of blood. These receptors originate from a man between 18 and 35 years old in good health.

V and J are TRBV7-2 and TRBJ1-2, with D possibly being TRBD1 (5 bases). Trimming shortened V by 3 bases and J by 7 bases, and 21 bases separated the two germline ends. The CDR3 is made up of 16 amino acids. The germline V gene has CDR1 SGHTA and CDR2 FQGNSA. The CDR3 is CASSFGVGRGTSGYTF. In DNA form, the CDR3 reads TGTGCCAGCAGCTTCGGAGTCGGACGCGGGACTAGTGGCTACACCTTC.

The chain links TRBV20-1 to TRBJ2-5; D unclear. The V gene lost 3 bases and the J gene lost 2 bases, with 10 bases spanning the gap. The CDR3 spans 13 residues. CDR1 and CDR2 (germline): DFQATT, SNEGSKA (reference sequence). The CDR3: CSASDGNQETQYF. The CDR3, as DNA: TGCAGTGCTAGTGATGGGAATCAAGAGACCCAGTACTTC.

Worth noting for this clonotype: A read error may produce the germline difference seen at one junction end. The chain recombines TRBV16 with TRBJ1-2, with D unclear. The CDR3 contains 16 residues. Germline assignment: CDR1 KGHSY and CDR2 FQNENV. Written as DNA, the CDR3 is TGTGCCGGCAGCCAATCGAGTGTACGGGCTAACTATGGCTACACCTTC. This sequence encodes CAGSQSSVRANYGYTF.

This clonotype was observed a few times. The rearrangement uses TRBV20-1 and TRBJ1-2, with D possibly being TRBD1 (6 bases). Trimming cost V 5 bases and J 5 bases, with 15 bases left between them. This CDR3 has 13 amino acids. CDR1 DFQATT and CDR2 SNEGSKA come from the germline V gene (reference sequence). The CDR3 DNA reads as TGCAGTGCTGGGGGGGGCAGGGGTTATGGCTACACCTTC. It codes for CSAGGGRGYGYTF.

In its sample, this clonotype was seen a few times. The rearrangement uses TRBV5-1 and TRBJ2-1; D unclear. CDR3 length: 15 residues. Trimming removed 1 base at V and 0 bases at J, with 8 bases between. Germline lookup yields CDR1 SGHRS and CDR2 YFSETQ. CDR3 region: CASSLKPSSYNEQFF. As DNA, the CDR3 is TGCGCCAGCAGCTTGAAGCCTTCCTCCTACAATGAGCAGTTCTTC.

In its sample, this clonotype was seen a few times. J is TRBJ2-2 and V is TRBV6-5; maybe TRBD1 (6 bases). V lost 7 bases to trimming and J lost 0 bases, with 12 bases between them. The CDR3 runs to 15 residues. The germline gives CDR1 MNHEY, CDR2 SVGAGI. The CDR3 nucleotides read TGTGCCAGCACCCGGGACACCACGAACACCGGGGAGCTGTTTTTT. It codes for CASTRDTTNTGELFF.

This clonotype was observed a few times. The V and J genes are TRBV7-9 and TRBJ2-1; 9 positions agree with TRBD2. Germline CDR1 is SEHNR and CDR2 is FQNEAQ (reference sequence). The CDR3 has 16 residues. Losses at the gene ends were 1 base for V and 6 bases for J; bases not matched to a gene: 7. The CDR3 spells CASSLDGTSPVNEQFF. The CDR3 DNA reads as TGTGCCAGCAGCTTAGATGGGACTAGCCCGGTCAATGAGCAGTTCTTC.

This clonotype was seen just once. The chain uses TRBV10-2 and TRBJ1-5, with D maybe TRBD1 (5 bases). Germline assignment: CDR1 WSHSY and CDR2 SAAADI. This CDR3 has 14 amino acids. Trimming left V 4 bases short and J 12 bases short, with 19 bases between. The CDR3 loop reads CASSGGGTEGVQHF. Here the CDR3 DNA reads TGCGCCAGCAGTGGGGGGGGAACGGAGGGTGTCCAGCATTTT.

There are many counts of this clonotype. The chain uses TRBV11-2 and TRBJ2-1, with D maybe TRBD2 (5 bases). Per germline, CDR1 SGHAT and CDR2 FQNNGV. The CDR3 runs 16 residues. V lost 4 bases to trimming and J lost 0 bases, with 13 bases between them. The CDR3 is CASSSSSGRSYNEQFF. CDR3 DNA: TGTGCCAGCAGCTCGTCGAGCGGCCGCTCCTACAATGAGCAGTTCTTC.

The chain recombines TRBV18 with TRBJ1-2; D gene ambiguous. The CDR3 length is 13 residues. V dropped 3 bases and J dropped 8 bases, with 13 bases sitting between them. The germline gives CDR1 KGHSH, CDR2 LQKENI. The CDR3 loop is CASSPRRSGGYTF. CDR3 DNA: TGTGCCAGCTCACCTAGACGGTCTGGAGGCTACACCTTC.

The sample holds many counts of this clonotype. This chain joins TRBV20-1 and TRBJ2-1; the match to TRBD2 covers 9 bases. Germline V gene sequence: CDR1 DFQATT, CDR2 SNEGSKA (reference sequence). After removal of 6 bases from V and 9 bases from J, the junction contained 24 bases not matched to a gene. The CDR3 sequence is 18 residues long. DNA for the CDR3: TGCAGTGCCCTGGAGATAGCGGGGGCCCCATACGAGGATAGTGAGCAGTTCTTC. As protein: CSALEIAGAPYEDSEQFF.

This chain connects TRBV20-1 to TRBJ1-1; D is uncertain. With 6 bases removed from V and 1 base from J, the gap between germline ends came to 9 bases. Germline CDR1 DFQATT, CDR2 SNEGSKA (reference sequence). There are 12 residues in the CDR3. In DNA form, the CDR3 reads TGCAGTGCCCTCAGACAGAACACTGAAGCTTTCTTT. Its protein product is CSALRQNTEAFF.

This sequence joins TRBV12-3 or TRBV12-4 and TRBJ1-1; TRBD1 matches 8 bases. J was trimmed by 3 bases and V by 5 bases; bases with no gene match: 2. The CDR3 contains 13 residues. The chain's CDR3 is CASSKDRDTEAFF. In DNA, the CDR3 is TGTGCCAGCAGTAAGGACAGGGACACTGAAGCTTTCTTT.

The rearrangement links TRBV13 to TRBJ2-1; D is unresolved. The end of the DNA fits TRBJ2-7 better, so the J call may be wrong. Germline V gene lookup returns CDR1 PRHDT and CDR2 FYEKMQ (reference sequence). CDR3 length: 17 residues. The CDR3 protein is CASSARPIESSYNEQYF. The CDR3 DNA reads TGTGCCAGCAGCGCCCGACCGATCGAAAGCTCCTACAATGAGCAGTACTTC.

V usage is TRBV29-1 and J usage is TRBJ1-2, with D possibly TRBD1 on 6 matching bases. Deletions cut 6 bases from V and 4 bases from J, with 12 bases between. The CDR3 is 12 amino acids. CDR1 and CDR2 from the germline V gene are SQVTM and ANQGSEA. The CDR3 sequence is CSVNRVGYGYTF. The CDR3, as DNA: TGCAGCGTAAACAGGGTGGGCTATGGCTACACCTTC.

This clonotype was found a few times. The genes are TRBV20-1 and TRBJ1-5; D not certain. The CDR3 runs to 16 residues. Trimming removed 3 bases from V and 3 bases from J, with 18 bases in between. Germline-derived CDR1 and CDR2 are DFQATT and SNEGSKA (reference sequence). The CDR3 spells CSASDAHRGFNQPQHF. CDR3 nucleotides: TGCAGTGCTAGCGATGCGCACCGGGGTTTCAATCAGCCCCAGCATTTT.

This clonotype was detected only a few times. This chain links TRBV5-1 with TRBJ2-1; no definite D call. The CDR3 extends over 12 amino acids. The germline V and J ends were trimmed by 1 base and 7 bases, with 6 bases remaining between them. Germline V gives CDR1 SGHRS, CDR2 YFSETQ. The DNA for the CDR3 is TGCGCCAGCAGCTTGCAACAGAATGAGCAGTTCTTC. It encodes CASSLQQNEQFF.

Concerning this clonotype: A single base separates this from a much larger clone, so it may be a read error. The chain carries TRBV12-3 or TRBV12-4 and TRBJ1-2; D is possibly TRBD1 (5 bases). V was trimmed by 5 bases and J by 6 bases, leaving 13 bases between them. CDR3 length equals 13 residues. The CDR3 region has the DNA TGTGCCAGCAGTGTACAGGAAAACGATGGCTACACCTTC. Translating gives CASSVQENDGYTF.

This clonotype was recorded at least ten times. The chain employs TRBV20-1 and TRBJ2-1; D possibly corresponds to TRBD2 (5 bases). V dropped 2 bases and J dropped 7 bases, with 9 bases sitting between them. Germline V gene data show CDR1 as DFQATT and CDR2 as SNEGSKA (reference sequence). This CDR3 has 12 residues. Here the CDR3 DNA reads TGCAGTGCTAGAACCGGGGTAAATGAGCAGTTCTTC. Translating it yields CSARTGVNEQFF.

This clonotype has a handful of counts. V is TRBV3-1 and J is TRBJ2-3; D is undetermined. The CDR3 is made up of 15 amino acids. The germline V gene has CDR1 LGHDT and CDR2 YNNKEL (reference sequence). Trimming stripped 0 bases from V and 3 bases from J, with 10 bases between. The DNA for the CDR3 is TGTGCCAGCAGCCAAGAAGGTGGCAATACAGATACGCAGTATTTT. Translated: CASSQEGGNTDTQYF.

This chain uses TRBV12-5 with TRBJ2-2; TRBD2 is a possible D gene (5 bases). The germline CDR1 and CDR2 sequences are LGHNT and FRNRAP. This CDR3 comprises 14 residues. Trimming stripped 1 base from V and 4 bases from J, with 7 bases between. The CDR3 here is CASGLGTGTGELFF. The CDR3 DNA reads as TGTGCTAGTGGTTTGGGGACTGGCACCGGGGAGCTGTTTTTT.

This clonotype has just a few counts. CDR3 region: CSVGGRSNEKLFF. The CDR3 DNA is TGCAGCGTTGGGGGCAGGTCTAATGAAAAACTGTTTTTT. The chain employs TRBV29-1 and TRBJ1-4, with D perhaps matching TRBD1 (5 bases). This CDR3 comprises 13 residues. Deletions cut 4 bases from V and 3 bases from J, with 9 bases between. The germline CDR1 and CDR2 sequences are SQVTM and ANQGSEA.

This rearrangement joins TRBV2 to TRBJ2-7; the D call may be TRBD1 or TRBD2 (6 bases each). V was pared by 4 bases and J by 2 bases, with 18 bases between. In germline, CDR1 is SNHLY, CDR2 FYNNEI. The CDR3 is made up of 16 amino acids. In nucleotides, the CDR3 is TGTGCCAGCAGTGCACTAGGGGGACTCCTGACCTACGAGCAGTACTTC. Its translation is CASSALGGLLTYEQYF.

The chain recombines TRBV5-1 with TRBJ2-1; weak D call: TRBD2 (6 bases). The CDR3 totals 15 residues. Looked up from germline, CDR1 is SGHRS and CDR2 is YFSETQ. Trimming pared 2 bases from V and 0 bases from J, leaving 9 bases between. Written as DNA, the CDR3 is TGCGCCAGCAGCTTCCAGGAGGGCTCCTACAATGAGCAGTTCTTC. Translated: CASSFQEGSYNEQFF.

As to this clonotype: One junction end disagrees with the germline gene, perhaps due to a read error. The chain combines TRBV6-1 with TRBJ2-7; D is uncertain. Germline V gene data show CDR1 as MNHNS and CDR2 as SASEGT. The CDR3 is 12 residues long. In nucleotides, the CDR3 is TGTGCCAGCAGCAGACGAGTCTACGTGCAGTACTTC. Translated, it gives CASSRRVYVQYF.

The chain's CDR3 is CASSLETGTQYF. DNA of the CDR3: TGTGCCAGCAGCTTAGAAACCGGGACCCAGTACTTC. The genes are TRBV7-2 and TRBJ2-5; no reliable D call. Germline V CDR1 and CDR2: SGHTA, FQGNSA. Trimming shortened V by 1 base and J by 7 bases, and 7 bases separated the two germline ends. CDR3 size: 12 residues. The entire variable domain, with the rest obtained from reference TRBV7-2 and TRBJ2-5, is as follows: GAGVSQSPSNKVTEKGKDVELRCDPISGHTALYWYRQSLGQGLEFLIYFQGNSAPDKSGLPSDRFSAERTGGSVSTLTIQRTQQEDSAVYLCASSLETGTQYFGPGTRLLVL.

The chain links TRBV27 to TRBJ2-3; D gene ambiguous. Germline V gene sequence: CDR1 MNHEY, CDR2 SMNVEV (reference sequence). This CDR3 contains 17 residues. The V and J ends lost 2 bases and 4 bases respectively, with 19 bases between them. CDR3 coding DNA: TGTGCCAGCAGTTTAATGTCAACGGCCCGGTCCGCAGATACGCAGTATTTT. Its translation: CASSLMSTARSADTQYF.